Below, 30 T cell receptor beta chains from the same sample are listed, as sequenced in a study of blood T cell repertoires in COVID-19. Sequenced by immunoSEQ multiplex PCR; TCRdb stores in-frame clones only, minus some. Here the sample spans over 250,000 clones, roughly 85% being singletons. The material sequenced was peripheral blood. The receptors here all came from a man aged 50-59 years with active or convalescent COVID-19.

J is TRBJ1-3 and V is TRBV3-1 (or the pseudogene TRBV3-2); maybe TRBD1 (5 bases). Germline V gene data show CDR1 as LGHDT and CDR2 as YNNKEL (reference sequence). Trimming removed 8 bases from V and 0 bases from J, with 8 bases in between. The CDR3 is made up of 13 amino acids. CDR3 bases: TGTGCCAGCCGACAGTTCTCTGGAAACACCATATATTTT. Residues: CASRQFSGNTIYF.

In DNA, the CDR3 is TGTGCAAGTCGCTCGAGACAGGGGGTCGTCTTGGAGACCCAGTACTTC. Protein: CASRSRQGVVLETQYF. The chain is built from TRBV12-2 and TRBJ2-5; TRBD1, the table's D call, lacks a check against the DNA. TRBV12-2 is noted as a pseudogene. CDR3 size: 16 residues.

The chain is built from TRBV10-3 and TRBJ2-3, with 7 bases aligning to TRBD2. The V segment lost 0 bases and the J segment 6 bases; nucleotides outside the gene matches: 6. CDR3 size: 15 residues. CDR1 is ENHRY and CDR2 is SYGVKD in the germline V gene. CDR3 region: CAISESGLGGDTQYF. Written as DNA, the CDR3 is TGTGCCATCAGTGAGTCCGGACTGGGGGGGGATACGCAGTATTTT.

The V call is TRBV19, the J call TRBJ2-3, with TRBD2 as a possible D gene (5 bases). This CDR3 is built from 14 residues. Deletions cut 4 bases from V and 0 bases from J, with 8 bases between. Looked up from germline, CDR1 is LNHDA and CDR2 is SQIVND (reference sequence). In DNA, the CDR3 is TGTGCCAGTAGTAGGGCTAGCAGCACAGATACGCAGTATTTT. Amino acid sequence: CASSRASSTDTQYF.

This clone was seen a handful of times. The chain uses TRBV11-3 and TRBJ1-1; D may be TRBD1 (5 bases). In germline, CDR1 is SGHNT, CDR2 YENEEA. The CDR3 loop spans 20 amino acids. The V end lost 0 bases, the J end lost 11 bases, and 34 bases lay between the germline ends. The CDR3, as DNA: TGTGCCAGCAGCTTAGAGGGGTGGGGACGCAAGGCCGACAATAAGGAGGGGGCTTTCTTT. As protein: CASSLEGWGRKADNKEGAFF. Full variable domain (rest looked up from reference TRBV11-3 and TRBJ1-1): EAGVVQSPRYKIIEKKQPVAFWCNPISGHNTLYWYLQNLGQGPELLIRYENEEAVDDSQLPKDRFSAERLKGVDSTLKIQPAELGDSAVYLCASSLEGWGRKADNKEGAFFGQGTRLTVV.

V usage is TRBV29-1 and J usage is TRBJ1-2, with unresolved D. Deletions cut 5 bases from V and 0 bases from J, with 22 bases between. The CDR3 has 17 amino acids. The germline gives CDR1 SQVTM, CDR2 ANQGSEA. The CDR3, as DNA: TGCAGCGTTAGGCTAGAGGGATGGACGGGAGCTAACTATGGCTACACCTTC. The encoded protein is CSVRLEGWTGANYGYTF.

The gene calls are TRBV7-9 and TRBJ2-7; D is unresolved. Germline V lookup: CDR1 SEHNR, CDR2 FQNEAQ (reference sequence). The CDR3 has 11 amino acids. Trimming pared 5 bases from V and 4 bases from J, leaving 6 bases between. CDR3 nucleotide sequence: TGTGCCAGCAGCCACGGGTACGAGCAGTACTTC. It specifies CASSHGYEQYF. Using reference TRBV7-9 and TRBJ2-7 for the parts outside the CDR3, the full variable domain is DTGVSQNPRHKITKRGQNVTFRCDPISEHNRLYWYRQTLGQGPEFLTYFQNEAQLEKSRLLSDRFSAERPKGSFSTLEIQRTEQGDSAMYLCASSHGYEQYFGPGTRLTVT.

CDR3 sequence: CASSDSDSPIMNTEAFF. The CDR3 DNA reads as TGTGCCAGCAGTGACTCCGACAGCCCCATCATGAACACTGAAGCTTTCTTT. The rearrangement links TRBV6-4 to TRBJ1-1, with D possibly matching TRBD1 (5 bases). The germline V and J ends were trimmed by 0 bases and 0 bases, with 14 bases remaining between them. There are 17 residues in the CDR3. Germline values: CDR1 MRHNA, CDR2 SNTAGT.

The chain has TRBV11-2 and TRBJ2-5; D gene uncertain. Trimming took 5 bases from V and 2 from J, leaving 12 bases between them. From germline, CDR1 is SGHAT and CDR2 FQNNGV. CDR3 length equals 14 residues. CDR3: CASSLSIKQETQYF. The CDR3 DNA is TGTGCCAGCAGCCTTAGTATTAAGCAAGAGACCCAGTACTTC.

The rearrangement links TRBV19 to TRBJ2-1; perhaps TRBD1 as D (6 bases). Trimming took 10 bases from V and 8 from J, leaving 21 bases between them. This CDR3 has 14 residues. Germline lookup yields CDR1 LNHDA and CDR2 SQIVND (reference sequence). CDR3 region: CATARPGAYYEQFF. As DNA, the CDR3 is TGTGCCACTGCGAGACCAGGGGCTTATTATGAGCAGTTCTTC.

This chain connects TRBV28 to TRBJ2-5, with D possibly TRBD2 on 6 matching bases. The CDR3 consists of 13 residues. CDR1 and CDR2 from the germline V gene are MDHEN and SYDVKM. Trimming pared 5 bases from V and 4 bases from J, leaving 11 bases between. The CDR3 nucleotides are TGTGCCAGCAGTCCAGGGACTGTAGAGACCCAGTACTTC. Protein product: CASSPGTVETQYF. The full variable domain, rest sourced from reference TRBV28 and TRBJ2-5, is DVKVTQSSRYLVKRTGEKVFLECVQDMDHENMFWYRQDPGLGLRLIYFSYDVKMKEKGDIPEGYSVSREKKERFSLILESASTNQTSMYLCASSPGTVETQYFGPGTRLLVL.

J is TRBJ1-5 and V is TRBV29-1; D remains ambiguous. CDR3 length equals 13 residues. Germline values: CDR1 SQVTM, CDR2 ANQGSEA. V gave up 4 bases and J gave up 0 bases, with 7 bases separating them. The CDR3 loop reads CSVARDSNQPQHF. As DNA, the CDR3 is TGCAGCGTTGCACGGGATAGCAATCAGCCCCAGCATTTT.

The J gene is TRBJ2-7, the V gene TRBV9; TRBD2 aligns across 9 bases. From germline, CDR1 is SGDLS and CDR2 YYNGEE. V lost 0 bases to trimming and J lost 5 bases; unmatched junction nucleotides: 6. The CDR3 contains 15 residues. The CDR3 region is CASSVGAGGLHEQYF. In nucleotides, the CDR3 is TGTGCCAGCAGCGTAGGGGCGGGAGGGCTACACGAGCAGTACTTC.

The V gene is TRBV5-1, the J gene TRBJ2-5; 7 positions agree with TRBD2. CDR3 size: 14 residues. Germline CDR1 and CDR2: SGHRS and YFSETQ. The V segment lost 2 bases and the J segment 5 bases; nucleotides outside the gene matches: 6. CDR3 in DNA: TGCGCCAGCAGCTTCGGCGGGAGAGGCGAGACCCAGTACTTC. This encodes CASSFGGRGETQYF.

This rearrangement joins TRBV3-1 (or the pseudogene TRBV3-2) to TRBJ2-4; D is ambiguous. Trimming left V 0 bases short and J 8 bases short, with 8 bases between. The CDR3 has 13 residues. Germline loops: CDR1 LGHDT, CDR2 YNNKEL (reference sequence). The CDR3 here is CASSQDQADIQYF. The CDR3 DNA sequence: TGTGCCAGCAGCCAAGATCAGGCAGACATTCAGTACTTC.

V gene TRBV5-6 combines with J gene TRBJ1-1; D is unresolved. This CDR3 comprises 13 residues. Between the trimmed V and J ends, which lost 0 bases and 5 bases, there was a span of 8 bases. The germline gives CDR1 SGHDT, CDR2 YYEEEE. The CDR3 sequence: CASSLVEGTEAFF. As DNA, the CDR3 is TGTGCCAGCAGCTTGGTGGAGGGTACTGAAGCTTTCTTT.

The chain employs TRBV28 and TRBJ2-3; D might be TRBD1 (5 bases). CDR1 MDHEN and CDR2 SYDVKM come from the germline V gene. The CDR3 consists of 15 residues. The ends were cut back, 1 base at V and 5 bases at J, with 13 bases in the middle. The CDR3 bases are TGTGCCAGCAGTTTATTAACCAGGGCTGGAGATACGCAGTATTTT. It translates to CASSLLTRAGDTQYF.

V gene TRBV4-2 combines with J gene TRBJ2-1; D gene unclear. The CDR3 is made up of 14 amino acids. The V and J ends lost 1 base and 0 bases respectively, with 4 bases between them. The germline gives CDR1 LGHNA, CDR2 YNFKEQ. The CDR3 bases are TGTGCCAGCAGCCAAGGAGGCTCCTACAATGAGCAGTTCTTC. It encodes CASSQGGSYNEQFF.

The rearrangement links TRBV2 to TRBJ2-1, with a tentative D call TRBD1 (6 bases). With 8 bases removed from V and 4 bases from J, the gap between germline ends came to 9 bases. The CDR3 runs 12 residues. Germline V gene lookup returns CDR1 SNHLY and CDR2 FYNNEI. The CDR3 nucleotides are TGTGCCAGCGGGACATCTTACAATGAGCAGTTCTTC. Its protein product is CASGTSYNEQFF.

V gene TRBV28 combines with J gene TRBJ2-3; D perhaps matches TRBD1 (5 bases). The CDR3 is made up of 14 amino acids. Germline CDR1 and CDR2: MDHEN and SYDVKM. Trimming cost V 6 bases and J 7 bases, with 17 bases left between them. CDR3 bases: TGTGCCAGCAGCCCTGGGGCTAGTCGGTATACGCAGTATTTT. Its protein is CASSPGASRYTQYF.

The gene calls are TRBV7-9 and TRBJ2-6, with 12 nucleotides matching TRBD1. The CDR3 covers 18 residues. The junction had 4 bases not matched to a gene; V was cut back by 1 base and J by 3 bases. Germline CDR1 SEHNR, CDR2 FQNEAQ (reference sequence). Here the CDR3 reads CASSLDGTGGSGANVLTF. The CDR3 nucleotides are TGTGCCAGCAGCTTAGACGGGACAGGGGGCAGTGGGGCCAACGTCCTGACTTTC.

V gene TRBV6-2 or TRBV6-3 combines with J gene TRBJ2-5; 7 bases are a match to TRBD2. The V gene's germline CDR1 is MNHEY and CDR2 SVGEGT. Trimming removed 2 bases from V and 3 bases from J; junction bases left unmatched: 9. The CDR3 has 16 residues. The chain's CDR3 is CASSYGWGGSEETQYF. The CDR3 bases are TGTGCCAGCAGTTACGGTTGGGGCGGGAGTGAAGAGACCCAGTACTTC.

This rearrangement joins TRBV7-9 to TRBJ2-5; D ambiguous. The CDR3 consists of 14 residues. Germline V CDR1 and CDR2: SEHNR, FQNEAQ (reference sequence). Trimming left V 5 bases short and J 5 bases short, with 15 bases between. The CDR3 here is CASSPPEHWETQYF. As DNA, the CDR3 is TGTGCCAGCAGCCCCCCTGAGCATTGGGAGACCCAGTACTTC.

This clone appeared a few times. V is TRBV2 and J is TRBJ2-5, with 8 bases lining up with TRBD2. There are 15 residues in the CDR3. Unmatched junction bases numbered 15, after V lost 10 bases and J lost 5 bases. Germline V lookup: CDR1 SNHLY, CDR2 FYNNEI. CDR3 region: CATKRGTSEGETQYF. The CDR3 region has the DNA TGTGCCACCAAGCGGGGGACATCTGAAGGGGAGACCCAGTACTTC.

The chain carries TRBV29-1 and TRBJ2-7, with TRBD2 matching over 15 bases. Germline-derived CDR1 and CDR2 are SQVTM and ANQGSEA. The CDR3 consists of 15 residues. J was trimmed by 3 bases and V by 5 bases; bases with no gene match: 5. The DNA of the CDR3 is TGCAGCGTTTACGGGACTAGCGGGGGGAACTACGAGCAGTACTTC. Translating gives CSVYGTSGGNYEQYF.

Points on this clone: A read error is possible here, since a much larger clone lies one base away. Other DNA sequences of this sample code for an identical CDR3. This sequence joins TRBV11-2 and TRBJ2-3; D is unclear. The CDR3 totals 12 residues. Trimming took 5 bases from V and 0 from J, leaving 3 bases between them. Germline loops: CDR1 SGHAT, CDR2 FQNNGV. This chain's CDR3 is CASSPSTDTQYF. DNA of the CDR3: TGTGCCAGCAGCCCTAGCACAGATACGCAGTATTTT.

The rearrangement uses TRBV12-5 and TRBJ1-5, with 8 bases matching TRBD1. After removal of 5 bases from V and 9 bases from J, the junction contained 3 bases not matched to a gene. Germline-derived CDR1 and CDR2 are LGHNT and FRNRAP. The length of the CDR3 is 12 residues. The CDR3 loop is CASGTGGRPQHF. In DNA form, the CDR3 reads TGTGCTAGTGGTACAGGGGGTCGGCCCCAGCATTTT.

The V gene is TRBV30, the J gene TRBJ1-2, with 7 bases aligning to TRBD1. The CDR3 sequence is 14 residues long. Germline V CDR1 and CDR2: GTSNPN, SVGIG (reference sequence). Trimming removed 1 base from V and 7 bases from J; junction bases left unmatched: 9. CDR3 DNA sequence: TGTGCCTGGAGTGCCCCGCCAGGGGGAATTGGCTACACCTTC. This codes for CAWSAPPGGIGYTF.

This clone was recorded only once. The chain uses TRBV19 and TRBJ1-1; no clear D gene. Germline V gene lookup returns CDR1 LNHDA and CDR2 SQIVND (reference sequence). Trimming took 8 bases from V and 1 from J, leaving 5 bases between them. This CDR3 is built from 11 residues. CDR3 bases: TGTGCCAGTTCGGGGAACACTGAAGCTTTCTTT. This sequence encodes CASSGNTEAFF.

The chain has TRBV7-9 and TRBJ1-3, with D unclear. The CDR3 extends over 14 amino acids. V lost 4 bases, J lost 3 bases, and 10 bases lay in between. Per the germline V gene, CDR1 is SEHNR and CDR2 is FQNEAQ (reference sequence). CDR3 loop: CASSSPSLGNTIYF. In DNA, the CDR3 is TGTGCCAGCAGCTCCCCGAGCCTTGGAAACACCATATATTTT.